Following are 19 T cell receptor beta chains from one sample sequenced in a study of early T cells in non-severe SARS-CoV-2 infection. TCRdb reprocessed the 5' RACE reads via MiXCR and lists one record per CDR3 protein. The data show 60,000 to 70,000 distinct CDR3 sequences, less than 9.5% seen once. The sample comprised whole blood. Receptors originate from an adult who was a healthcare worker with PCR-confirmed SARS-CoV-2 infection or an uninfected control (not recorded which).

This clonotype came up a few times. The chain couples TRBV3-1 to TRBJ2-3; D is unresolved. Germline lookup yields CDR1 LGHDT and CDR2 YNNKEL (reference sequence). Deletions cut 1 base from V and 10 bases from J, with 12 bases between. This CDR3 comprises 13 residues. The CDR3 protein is CASSQGGPLPQYF. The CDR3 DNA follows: TGTGCCAGCAGCCAAGGGGGTCCTCTACCGCAGTATTTT.

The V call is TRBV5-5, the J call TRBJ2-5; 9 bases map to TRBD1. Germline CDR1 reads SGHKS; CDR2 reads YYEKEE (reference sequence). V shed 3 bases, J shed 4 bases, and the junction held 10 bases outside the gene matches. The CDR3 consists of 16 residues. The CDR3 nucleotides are TGTGCCAGCAGCTCCCGGGGACAGGGAAGCCGAGAGACCCAGTACTTC. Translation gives CASSSRGQGSRETQYF.

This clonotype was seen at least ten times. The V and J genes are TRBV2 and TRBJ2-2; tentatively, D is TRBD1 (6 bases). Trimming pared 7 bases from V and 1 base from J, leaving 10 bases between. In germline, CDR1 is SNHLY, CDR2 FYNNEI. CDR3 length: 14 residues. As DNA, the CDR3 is TGTGCCAGCAAAAGGGGGTGGAACACCGGGGAGCTGTTTTTT. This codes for CASKRGWNTGELFF.

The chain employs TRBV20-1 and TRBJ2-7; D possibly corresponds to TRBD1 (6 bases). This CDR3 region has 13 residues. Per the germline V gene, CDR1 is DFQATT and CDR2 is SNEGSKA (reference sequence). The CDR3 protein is CTGDKRLTYEQYF. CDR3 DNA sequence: TGCACCGGGGACAAAAGACTAACCTACGAGCAGTACTTC.

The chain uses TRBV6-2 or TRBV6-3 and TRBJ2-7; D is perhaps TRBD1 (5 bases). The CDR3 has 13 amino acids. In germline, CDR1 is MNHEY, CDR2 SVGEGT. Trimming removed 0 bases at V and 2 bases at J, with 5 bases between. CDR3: CASSYSDTYEQYF. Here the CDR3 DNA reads TGTGCCAGCAGTTACTCGGACACCTACGAGCAGTACTTC.

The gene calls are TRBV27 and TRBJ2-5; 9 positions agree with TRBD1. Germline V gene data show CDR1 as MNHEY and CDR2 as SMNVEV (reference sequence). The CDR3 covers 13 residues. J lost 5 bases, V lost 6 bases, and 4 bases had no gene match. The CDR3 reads CASRPGTGETQYF. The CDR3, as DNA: TGTGCCAGCAGGCCAGGGACAGGGGAGACCCAGTACTTC.

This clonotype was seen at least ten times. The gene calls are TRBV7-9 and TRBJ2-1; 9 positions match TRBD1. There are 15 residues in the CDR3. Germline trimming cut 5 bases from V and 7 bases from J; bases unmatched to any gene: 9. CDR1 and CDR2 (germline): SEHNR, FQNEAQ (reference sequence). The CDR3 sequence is CASSPLGTGLNEQFF. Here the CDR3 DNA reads TGTGCCAGCAGCCCTCTCGGGACAGGGTTAAATGAGCAGTTCTTC.

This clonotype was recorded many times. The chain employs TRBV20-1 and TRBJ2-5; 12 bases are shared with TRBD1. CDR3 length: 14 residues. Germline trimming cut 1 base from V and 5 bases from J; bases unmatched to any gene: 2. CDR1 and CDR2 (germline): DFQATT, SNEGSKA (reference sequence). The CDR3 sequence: CSARGDRGRETQYF. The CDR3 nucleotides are TGCAGTGCTAGAGGGGACAGGGGGCGCGAGACCCAGTACTTC.

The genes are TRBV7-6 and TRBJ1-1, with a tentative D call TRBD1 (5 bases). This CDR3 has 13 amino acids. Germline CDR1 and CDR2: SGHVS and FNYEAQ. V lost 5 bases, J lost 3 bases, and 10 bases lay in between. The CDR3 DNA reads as TGTGCCAGCAGCCCCACGGGGGACACTGAAGCTTTCTTT. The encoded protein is CASSPTGDTEAFF. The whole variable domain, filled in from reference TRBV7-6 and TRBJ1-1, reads GAGVSQSPRYKVTKRGQDVALRCDPISGHVSLYWYRQALGQGPEFLTYFNYEAQQDKSGLPNDRFSAERPEGSISTLTIQRTEQRDSAMYRCASSPTGDTEAFFGQGTRLTVV.

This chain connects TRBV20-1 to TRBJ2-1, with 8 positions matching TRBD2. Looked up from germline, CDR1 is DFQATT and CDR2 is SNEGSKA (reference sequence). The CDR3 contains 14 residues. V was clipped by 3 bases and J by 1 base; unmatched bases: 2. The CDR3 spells CSARVAGSYNEQFF. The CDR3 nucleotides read TGCAGTGCTAGGGTAGCGGGATCCTACAATGAGCAGTTCTTC.

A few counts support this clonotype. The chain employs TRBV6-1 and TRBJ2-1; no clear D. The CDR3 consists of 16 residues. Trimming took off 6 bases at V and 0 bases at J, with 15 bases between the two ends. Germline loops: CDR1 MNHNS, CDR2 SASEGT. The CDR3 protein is CASSEWAVSSYNEQFF. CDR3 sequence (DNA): TGTGCCAGCAGCGAGTGGGCCGTTAGCTCCTACAATGAGCAGTTCTTC.

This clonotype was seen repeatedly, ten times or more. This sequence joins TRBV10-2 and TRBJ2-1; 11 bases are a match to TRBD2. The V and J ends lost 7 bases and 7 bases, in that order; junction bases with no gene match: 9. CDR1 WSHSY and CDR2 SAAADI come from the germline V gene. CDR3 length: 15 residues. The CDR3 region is CASTLLAGVINEQFF. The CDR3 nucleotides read TGCGCCAGCACTTTACTAGCGGGAGTGATAAATGAGCAGTTCTTC.

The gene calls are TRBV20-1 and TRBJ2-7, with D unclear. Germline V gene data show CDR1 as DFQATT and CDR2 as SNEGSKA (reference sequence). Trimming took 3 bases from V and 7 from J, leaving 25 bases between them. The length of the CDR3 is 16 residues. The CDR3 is CSARPSIVWAGIEQYF. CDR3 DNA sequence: TGCAGTGCTAGGCCCTCAATAGTCTGGGCCGGAATTGAGCAGTACTTC.

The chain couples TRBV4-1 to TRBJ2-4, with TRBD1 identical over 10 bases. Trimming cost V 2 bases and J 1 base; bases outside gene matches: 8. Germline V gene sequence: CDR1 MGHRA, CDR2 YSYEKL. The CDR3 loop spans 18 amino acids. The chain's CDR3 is CASSQSRTGGFAKNIQYF. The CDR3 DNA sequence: TGCGCCAGCAGCCAAAGCCGGACAGGGGGGTTCGCCAAAAACATTCAGTACTTC.

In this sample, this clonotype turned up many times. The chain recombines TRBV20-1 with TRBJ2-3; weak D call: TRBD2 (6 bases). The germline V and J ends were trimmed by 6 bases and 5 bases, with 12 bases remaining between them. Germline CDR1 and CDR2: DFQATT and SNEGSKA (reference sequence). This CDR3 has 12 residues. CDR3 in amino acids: CSARESGDTQYF. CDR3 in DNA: TGCAGTGCACGGGAGTCGGGAGATACGCAGTATTTT.

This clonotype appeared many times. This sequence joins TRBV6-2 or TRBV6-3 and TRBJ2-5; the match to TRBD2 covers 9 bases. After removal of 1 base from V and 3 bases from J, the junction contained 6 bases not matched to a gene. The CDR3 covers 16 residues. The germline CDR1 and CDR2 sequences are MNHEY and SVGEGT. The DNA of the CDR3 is TGTGCCAGCAGTTACTACCCCCCTAGCGGGAAAGAGACCCAGTACTTC. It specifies CASSYYPPSGKETQYF.

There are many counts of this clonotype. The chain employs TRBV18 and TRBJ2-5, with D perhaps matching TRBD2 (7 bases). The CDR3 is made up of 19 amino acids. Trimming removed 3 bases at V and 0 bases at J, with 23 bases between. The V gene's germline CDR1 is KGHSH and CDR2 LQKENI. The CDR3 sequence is CASSPGLGTTKFNQETQYF. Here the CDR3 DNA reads TGTGCCAGCTCACCCGGACTAGGGACAACCAAGTTCAACCAAGAGACCCAGTACTTC.

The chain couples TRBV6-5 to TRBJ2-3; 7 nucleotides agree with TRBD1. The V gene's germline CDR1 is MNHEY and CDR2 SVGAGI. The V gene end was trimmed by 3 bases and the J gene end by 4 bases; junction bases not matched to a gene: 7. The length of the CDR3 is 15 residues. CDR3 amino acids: CASSYRGPGADTQYF. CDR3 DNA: TGTGCCAGCAGTTATAGGGGGCCAGGGGCAGATACGCAGTATTTT.

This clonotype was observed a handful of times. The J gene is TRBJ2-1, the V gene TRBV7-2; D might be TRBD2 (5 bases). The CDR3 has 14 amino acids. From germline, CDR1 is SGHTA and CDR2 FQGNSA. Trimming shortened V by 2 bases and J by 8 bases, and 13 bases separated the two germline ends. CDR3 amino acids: CASSLHPSLDEQFF. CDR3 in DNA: TGTGCCAGCAGCTTACATCCTAGCTTGGATGAGCAGTTCTTC.